This T cell receptor (beta chain) was identified in a study of blood T cells in healthy people across ages. Trimming removed 6 bases from V and 4 bases from J, with 19 bases in between. Germline CDR1 MDHEN, CDR2 SYDVKM. The CDR3 spans 16 residues. A second PCR, run for about 6 to 12 cycles, used a sample-barcoded 5' primer plus a J-beta primer mix. The study obtained at least 2.5 million CDR3-containing paired-end reads from every sample. TCRdb fed the 5' RACE reads into MiXCR, producing one record per CDR3 protein. The sample records hundreds of thousands of distinct CDR3 sequences, 56% being singletons. This clonotype was counted between two and nine times.

Sequencing used blood. The V gene is TRBV28, the J gene TRBJ1-5; tentatively, D is TRBD1 (5 bases). This sequence originates from a man aged 35-49 years in good health. The CDR3 sequence is CASSPARQGDNQPQHF. In DNA, the CDR3 is TGTGCCAGCAGCCCTGCGCGGCAGGGAGATAATCAGCCCCAGCATTTT.